This TCR beta chain was sequenced in a study of molecular identifiers for immune sequencing clone quantification. Worth noting for this clonotype: Its antigen is currently unknown.

General observations from the study: Over 98% of effector molecules, yet under 1% of naive-cell molecules, were held by clones above 20 RNA copies.

From around 20,000 to 1,000,000 sorted cells, naive CD8 libraries were generated with 10%, 30% or 50% RNA. CDR3 size: 14 residues. The germline gives CDR1 LNHDA, CDR2 SQIVND (reference sequence). The V gene lost 5 bases and the J gene lost 7 bases, with 15 bases spanning the gap. A single record per CDR3 protein comes from TCRdb applying MiXCR to the PCR reads. The sample yields approximately 500,000 distinct CDR3 sequences, around a fifth seen once. Input material: naive CD8+ T cells from blood, with Jurkat cell RNA spiked in. Noted subset: FACS-sorted CD8+CD4-CCR7+CD45RA+ naive T cells. The chain has TRBV19 and TRBJ2-1; D tentatively fits TRBD1 or TRBD2 (5 bases each). This TCR came from a human donor in good health. Some libraries in this study had Jurkat cell RNA spiked in. The CDR3 reads CASSWGFPMNEQFF. DNA for the CDR3: TGTGCCAGTAGTTGGGGGTTCCCAATGAATGAGCAGTTCTTC.